Listed below are T cell receptor beta chains from one sample, sequenced in a study of post-analysis software for immune sequencing data. TCRdb fed the PCR reads into MiXCR, producing one record per CDR3 protein. Seen here are roughly 800,000 distinct CDR3 sequences, roughly 27% observed once, and the top ten hold more than 0.55%. The sequenced sample was blood. The receptors derive from a girl between 10 and 17 years old with multiple sclerosis. CDR3s include the opening cysteine and the closing phenylalanine or tryptophan. D genes are given only for firm matches. A clone size is listed for some rows: how often the clone was seen (once, few, many), or a class if it is expanded.

V: TRBV10-3; D: TRBD2; size: .; J: TRBJ2-5; CDR3: CAISDSGGFRETQYF; DNA: TGTGCCATCAGTGATAGCGGGGGCTTCAGAGAGACCCAGTACTTC
V: TRBV7-9; D: TRBD1; size: .; J: TRBJ2-7; CDR3: CASSSRDRGYNEQYF; DNA: TGTGCCAGCAGCTCCCGGGACAGGGGATACAATGAGCAGTACTTC
V: TRBV28; D: .; size: few; J: TRBJ2-5; CDR3: CASSHLQETQYF; DNA: TGTGCCAGCAGTCATCTCCAAGAGACCCAGTACTTC
V: TRBV7-9; D: TRBD2; size: .; J: TRBJ2-5; CDR3: CASSLGLAGVDERYF; DNA: TGTGCCAGCAGCTTAGGACTAGCGGGAGTGGACGAGCGGTACTTC
V: TRBV7-2; D: .; size: many; J: TRBJ2-3; CDR3: CASSLFGSTDTQYF; DNA: TGTGCCAGCAGCTTATTCGGGAGCACAGATACGCAGTATTTT
V: TRBV21-1; D: .; size: few; J: TRBJ2-1; CDR3: CASSKGEFF; DNA: TGTGCCAGCAGCAAAGGGGAGTTCTTC
V: TRBV6-6; D: .; size: few; J: TRBJ2-3; CDR3: CASSYSIRNTDTQYF; DNA: TGTGCCAGCAGTTACTCGATTAGAAACACAGATACGCAGTATTTT
V: TRBV20-1; D: .; size: few; J: TRBJ2-5; CDR3: CSAMRNQETQYF; DNA: TGCAGTGCTATGCGGAACCAAGAGACCCAGTACTTC
V: TRBV18; D: .; size: few; J: TRBJ2-5; CDR3: CASSTHIQETQYF; DNA: TGTGCCAGCTCAACCCACATCCAAGAGACCCAGTACTTC
V: TRBV7-2; D: TRBD2; size: .; J: TRBJ2-5; CDR3: CASSSRLAGGRETQYF; DNA: TGTGCCAGCAGCTCCCGACTAGCGGGAGGACGAGAGACCCAGTACTTC
V: TRBV4-3; D: .; size: many; J: TRBJ2-5; CDR3: CASSQGSQETQYF; DNA: TGCGCCAGCAGCCAGGGGAGCCAAGAGACCCAGTACTTC
V: TRBV4-3; D: TRBD2; size: few; J: TRBJ2-1; CDR3: CASSQEDETREGKVAWKNNEQFF; DNA: TGCGCCAGCAGCCAAGAGGATGAAACGAGGGAGGGTAAGGTAGCGTGGAAGAACAATGAGCAGTTCTTC
V: TRBV15; D: .; size: .; J: TRBJ2-7; CDR3: CATNIRGETYEQYF; DNA: TGTGCCACCAACATACGTGGGGAGACCTACGAGCAGTACTTC
V: TRBV20-1; D: .; size: many; J: TRBJ2-7; CDR3: CSAEGAGDYEQYF; DNA: TGCAGTGCTGAGGGGGCGGGAGACTACGAGCAGTACTTC
V: TRBV20-1; D: TRBD2; size: .; J: TRBJ2-7; CDR3: CSARGGGTSGYEQYF; DNA: TGCAGTGCTAGAGGAGGGGGGACTAGCGGCTACGAGCAGTACTTC
V: TRBV12-3/TRBV12-4; D: TRBD2; size: .; J: TRBJ2-1; CDR3: CASSLRVGLAGGYNEQFF; DNA: TGTGCCAGCAGTTTAAGGGTTGGGCTAGCGGGGGGGTACAATGAGCAGTTCTTC
V: TRBV2; D: TRBD1; size: .; J: TRBJ1-5; CDR3: CASSEWGTGGLIFQPQHF; DNA: TGTGCCAGCAGTGAATGGGGGACAGGGGGCTTAATATTCCAGCCCCAGCATTTT
V: TRBV4-3; D: .; size: many; J: TRBJ1-2; CDR3: CASSHGTRRGYTF; DNA: TGCGCCAGCAGCCACGGGACTCGGAGAGGCTACACCTTC
V: TRBV5-1; D: TRBD2; size: few; J: TRBJ2-1; CDR3: CASSLVGSGGAPYNEQFF; DNA: TGCGCCAGCAGCTTGGTCGGTAGCGGGGGGGCACCCTACAATGAGCAGTTCTTC
V: TRBV6-2/TRBV6-3; D: .; size: few; J: TRBJ2-5; CDR3: CASSWTNIKETQYF; DNA: TGTGCCAGCAGTTGGACAAATATCAAAGAGACCCAGTACTTC
V: TRBV28; D: .; size: .; J: TRBJ2-5; CDR3: CASSFILARPSEGTQYF; DNA: TGTGCCAGCAGTTTCATTCTAGCGCGGCCATCCGAGGGGACCCAGTACTTC
V: TRBV24-1; D: TRBD1; size: few; J: TRBJ2-5; CDR3: CATSDTLTGGETQYF; DNA: TGTGCCACCAGTGATACCCTTACAGGGGGTGAGACCCAGTACTTC
V: TRBV5-1; D: .; size: .; J: TRBJ1-1; CDR3: CASSRSGGNTEAFF; DNA: TGCGCCAGCAGCCGGAGCGGTGGGAACACTGAAGCTTTCTTT
V: TRBV6-5; D: TRBD1; size: many; J: TRBJ2-5; CDR3: CASSNGQEETQYF; DNA: TGTGCCAGCAGTAACGGACAGGAAGAGACCCAGTACTTC
V: TRBV7-9; D: .; size: .; J: TRBJ2-5; CDR3: CASSQSWETQYF; DNA: TGTGCCAGCAGCCAATCCTGGGAGACCCAGTACTTC
V: TRBV2; D: TRBD2; size: .; J: TRBJ2-1; CDR3: CASSAASGRSRYEQFF; DNA: TGTGCCAGCAGCGCCGCTAGCGGGAGGTCTCGCTATGAGCAGTTCTTC
V: TRBV27; D: TRBD1; size: few; J: TRBJ1-5; CDR3: CASSFTGGWDQPQHF; DNA: TGTGCCAGCAGTTTTACAGGGGGCTGGGATCAGCCCCAGCATTTT
V: TRBV6-5; D: TRBD1; size: few; J: TRBJ2-5; CDR3: CASRPGQGRQETQYF; DNA: TGTGCCAGCAGACCGGGACAGGGCAGGCAAGAGACCCAGTACTTC
V: TRBV7-2; D: .; size: .; J: TRBJ2-4; CDR3: CAGSFREYENIQYF; DNA: TGTGCCGGCAGCTTTCGAGAGTACGAAAACATTCAGTACTTC
V: TRBV7-4; D: .; size: .; J: TRBJ2-1; CDR3: CASSLDKCCRTGDEQFF; DNA: TGTGCCAGCAGCTTAGACAAGTGTTGCCGGACTGGGGATGAGCAGTTCTTC
V: TRBV5-1; D: TRBD1; size: .; J: TRBJ1-1; CDR3: CASSWTGGFSEAFF; DNA: TGCGCCAGCAGTTGGACAGGGGGGTTTTCTGAAGCTTTCTTT
V: TRBV7-6; D: .; size: .; J: TRBJ1-5; CDR3: CASSVGPGQPQHF; DNA: TGTGCCAGCAGCGTCGGTCCCGGGCAGCCCCAGCATTTT
V: TRBV28; D: TRBD2; size: .; J: TRBJ2-5; CDR3: CASSFPQAGVRTQYF; DNA: TGTGCCAGCAGTTTCCCCCAAGCGGGAGTTAGGACCCAGTACTTC
V: TRBV15; D: TRBD2; size: few; J: TRBJ2-1; CDR3: CATSKGLVNEQFF; DNA: TGTGCCACCAGCAAAGGACTAGTGAATGAGCAGTTCTTC
V: TRBV28; D: TRBD2; size: .; J: TRBJ2-7; CDR3: CASRLAGAPEQYF; DNA: TGTGCCAGCAGACTAGCGGGGGCCCCCGAGCAGTACTTC
V: TRBV24-1; D: TRBD2; size: .; J: TRBJ2-1; CDR3: CATSNFSSGRAFEQFF; DNA: TGTGCCACCAGTAATTTTTCTAGCGGGAGGGCCTTTGAGCAGTTCTTC
V: TRBV5-1; D: TRBD2; size: .; J: TRBJ2-1; CDR3: CASSLPGGVGNEQFF; DNA: TGCGCCAGCAGCTTGCCGGGAGGAGTTGGAAATGAGCAGTTCTTC
V: TRBV27; D: .; size: .; J: TRBJ1-1; CDR3: CASSFGGRSTEAFF; DNA: TGTGCCAGCAGTTTTGGGGGCCGTTCCACTGAAGCTTTCTTT
V: TRBV27; D: .; size: few; J: TRBJ2-3; CDR3: CASSYVRSDTQYF; DNA: TGTGCCAGCAGTTATGTCAGATCAGATACGCAGTATTTT
V: TRBV5-1; D: TRBD1; size: few; J: TRBJ2-4; CDR3: CASSLALGQDPLAKNIQYF; DNA: TGCGCCAGCAGCTTGGCCCTCGGACAGGACCCACTAGCCAAAAACATTCAGTACTTC
V: TRBV29-1; D: TRBD1; size: few; J: TRBJ2-1; CDR3: CSPVVDRGNNEQFF; DNA: TGCAGCCCCGTCGTAGACAGGGGAAACAATGAGCAGTTCTTC
V: TRBV4-3; D: TRBD2; size: .; J: TRBJ2-7; CDR3: CASSQQLAGGAYEQYF; DNA: TGCGCCAGCAGCCAACAACTAGCGGGAGGCGCTTACGAGCAGTACTTC
V: TRBV15; D: TRBD2; size: .; J: TRBJ2-1; CDR3: CATSRDQAGGANEQFF; DNA: TGTGCCACCAGCAGAGATCAAGCGGGAGGGGCCAATGAGCAGTTCTTC
V: TRBV15; D: .; size: few; J: TRBJ2-5; CDR3: CATREAGPWETQYF; DNA: TGTGCCACCAGAGAAGCCGGCCCGTGGGAGACCCAGTACTTC
V: TRBV5-1; D: .; size: .; J: TRBJ1-1; CDR3: CASSLEGPVNTEAFF; DNA: TGCGCCAGCAGCTTGGAGGGGCCCGTGAACACTGAAGCTTTCTTT
V: TRBV20-1; D: .; size: few; J: TRBJ2-3; CDR3: CSANTAADTQYF; DNA: TGCAGTGCTAATACCGCGGCAGATACGCAGTATTTT
V: TRBV6-1; D: .; size: .; J: TRBJ2-7; CDR3: CASRENGQSYEQYF; DNA: TGTGCCAGCAGAGAAAACGGACAGTCTTACGAGCAGTACTTC
V: TRBV5-1; D: TRBD1; size: few; J: TRBJ2-3; CDR3: CASSLSEGGGDTQYF; DNA: TGCGCCAGCAGCTTGTCGGAAGGGGGCGGAGATACGCAGTATTTT
V: TRBV5-1; D: TRBD2; size: .; J: TRBJ2-3; CDR3: CASSLGRLAVGTDTQYF; DNA: TGCGCCAGCAGCTTGGGTCGACTAGCGGTGGGGACAGATACGCAGTATTTT
V: TRBV7-2; D: .; size: .; J: TRBJ2-1; CDR3: CASSLDSGAIEQFF; DNA: TGTGCCAGCAGCTTAGATTCTGGTGCCATTGAGCAGTTCTTC
V: TRBV3-1; D: TRBD2; size: .; J: TRBJ2-7; CDR3: CASSQGGLALSYEQYF; DNA: TGTGCCAGCAGCCAGGGGGGACTAGCGCTTTCCTACGAGCAGTACTTC
V: TRBV6-6; D: .; size: few; J: TRBJ1-5; CDR3: CASSYSPGISNQPQHF; DNA: TGTGCCAGCAGTTACTCGCCAGGGATTAGCAATCAGCCCCAGCATTTT
V: TRBV20-1; D: TRBD2; size: few; J: TRBJ2-3; CDR3: CSARGLADTTDTQYF; DNA: TGCAGTGCTAGAGGGCTAGCGGATACCACAGATACGCAGTATTTT
V: TRBV20-1; D: .; size: .; J: TRBJ2-4; CDR3: CSATSLENIQYF; DNA: TGCAGTGCCACCTCGTTGGAAAACATTCAGTACTTC
V: TRBV6-1; D: .; size: .; J: TRBJ2-3; CDR3: CASSERLVSTDTQYF; DNA: TGTGCCAGCAGTGAACGGCTAGTTAGCACAGATACGCAGTATTTT
V: TRBV3-1; D: .; size: .; J: TRBJ1-2; CDR3: CASSLPGRHYGYTF; DNA: TGTGCCAGCAGCCTCCCGGGACGGCACTATGGCTACACCTTC
V: TRBV20-1; D: .; size: .; J: TRBJ1-5; CDR3: CSAPEVYSNQPQHF; DNA: TGCAGTGCTCCTGAGGTATATAGCAATCAGCCCCAGCATTTT